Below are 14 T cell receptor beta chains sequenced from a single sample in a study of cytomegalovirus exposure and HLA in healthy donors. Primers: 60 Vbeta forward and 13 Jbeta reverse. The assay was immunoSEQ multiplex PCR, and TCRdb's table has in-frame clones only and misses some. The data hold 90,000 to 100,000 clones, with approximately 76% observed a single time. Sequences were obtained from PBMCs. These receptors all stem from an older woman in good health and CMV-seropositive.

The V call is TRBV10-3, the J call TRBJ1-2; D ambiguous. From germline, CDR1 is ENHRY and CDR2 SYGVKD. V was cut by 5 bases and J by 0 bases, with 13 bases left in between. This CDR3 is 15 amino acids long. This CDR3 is CAISQRTAANYGYTF. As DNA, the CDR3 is TGTGCCATCAGTCAGAGGACTGCCGCTAACTATGGCTACACCTTC.

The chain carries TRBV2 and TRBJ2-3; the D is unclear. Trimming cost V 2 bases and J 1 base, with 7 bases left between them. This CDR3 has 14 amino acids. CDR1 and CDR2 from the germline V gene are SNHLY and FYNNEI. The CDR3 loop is CASSESGRTDTQYF. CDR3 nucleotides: TGTGCCAGCAGTGAAAGTGGCCGCACAGATACGCAGTATTTT.

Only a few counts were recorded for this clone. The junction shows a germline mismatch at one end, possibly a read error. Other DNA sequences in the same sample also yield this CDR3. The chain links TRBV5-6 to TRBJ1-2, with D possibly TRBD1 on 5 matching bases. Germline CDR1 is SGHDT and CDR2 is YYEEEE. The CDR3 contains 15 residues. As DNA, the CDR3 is TGCGCCAGCAGCCAAGAAAGACTGGCCAGGGATGGCTACACCTTC. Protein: CASSQERLARDGYTF.

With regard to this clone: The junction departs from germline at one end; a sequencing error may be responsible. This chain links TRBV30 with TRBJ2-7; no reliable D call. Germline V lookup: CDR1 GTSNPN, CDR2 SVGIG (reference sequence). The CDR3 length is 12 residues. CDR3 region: CAWSVESLEQCF. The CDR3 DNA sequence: TGTGCCTGGAGTGTTGAGAGTCTGGAGCAGTGCTTC.

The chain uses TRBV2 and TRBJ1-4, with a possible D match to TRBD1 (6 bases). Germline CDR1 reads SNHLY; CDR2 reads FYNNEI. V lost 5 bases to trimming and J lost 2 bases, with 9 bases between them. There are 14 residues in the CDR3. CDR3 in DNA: TGTGCCAGCAGTAACAGGGAGACTAATGAAAAACTGTTTTTT. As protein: CASSNRETNEKLFF.

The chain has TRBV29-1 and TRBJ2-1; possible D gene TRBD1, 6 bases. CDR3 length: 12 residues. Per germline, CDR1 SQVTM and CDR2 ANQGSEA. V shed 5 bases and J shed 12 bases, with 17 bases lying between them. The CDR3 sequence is CSVLDGGAGQFF. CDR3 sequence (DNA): TGCAGCGTTTTAGATGGGGGCGCAGGGCAGTTCTTC.

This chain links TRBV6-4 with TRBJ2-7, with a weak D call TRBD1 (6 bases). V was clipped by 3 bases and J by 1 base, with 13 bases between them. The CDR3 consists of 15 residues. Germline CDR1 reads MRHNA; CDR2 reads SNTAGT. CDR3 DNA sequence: TGTGCCAGCAGTGAACAGGGATTGGGATCCTACGAGCAGTACTTC. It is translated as CASSEQGLGSYEQYF.

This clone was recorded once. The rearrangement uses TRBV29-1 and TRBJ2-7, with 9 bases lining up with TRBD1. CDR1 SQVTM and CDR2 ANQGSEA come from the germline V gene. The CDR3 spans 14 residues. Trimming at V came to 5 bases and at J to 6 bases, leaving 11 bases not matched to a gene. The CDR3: CSVHRGHRSGEQYF. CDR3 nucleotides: TGCAGCGTTCACAGGGGGCATCGTTCAGGCGAGCAGTACTTC.

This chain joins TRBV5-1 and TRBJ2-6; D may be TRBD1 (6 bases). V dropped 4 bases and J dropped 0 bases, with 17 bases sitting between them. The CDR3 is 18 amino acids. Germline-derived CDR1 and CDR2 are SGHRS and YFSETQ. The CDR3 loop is CASSPQGTLLSGANVLTF. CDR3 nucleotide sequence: TGCGCCAGCAGCCCTCAGGGGACCTTACTCTCTGGGGCCAACGTCCTGACTTTC.

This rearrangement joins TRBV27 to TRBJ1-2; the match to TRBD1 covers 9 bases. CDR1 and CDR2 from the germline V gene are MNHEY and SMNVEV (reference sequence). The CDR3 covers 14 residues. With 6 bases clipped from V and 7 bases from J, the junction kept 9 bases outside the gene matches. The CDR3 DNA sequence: TGTGCCAGCAGCCGGGACAGGGTTTCGACTGGCTACACCTTC. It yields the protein CASSRDRVSTGYTF.

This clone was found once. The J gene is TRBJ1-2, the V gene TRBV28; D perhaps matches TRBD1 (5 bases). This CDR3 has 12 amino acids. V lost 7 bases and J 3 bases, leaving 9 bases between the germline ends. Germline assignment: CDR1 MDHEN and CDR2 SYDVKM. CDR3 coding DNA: TGTGCCAGCACTGTGACAGACTATGGCTACACCTTC. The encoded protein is CASTVTDYGYTF.

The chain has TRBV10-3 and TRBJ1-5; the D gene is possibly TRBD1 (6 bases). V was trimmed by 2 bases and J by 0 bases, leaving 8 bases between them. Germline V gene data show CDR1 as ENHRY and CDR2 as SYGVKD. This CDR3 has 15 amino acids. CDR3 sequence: CAISEGGNSNQPQHF. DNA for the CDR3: TGTGCCATCAGTGAGGGGGGCAATAGCAATCAGCCCCAGCATTTT.

CDR3: CASSPGQGAYGYTF. In DNA, the CDR3 is TGTGCCAGCTCTCCAGGACAGGGGGCTTATGGCTACACCTTC. This sequence joins TRBV18 and TRBJ1-2, with 11 nucleotides matching TRBD1. Germline lookup yields CDR1 KGHSH and CDR2 LQKENI. The CDR3 sequence is 14 residues long. The J segment lost 5 bases and the V segment lost 6 bases, leaving 5 bases of the junction unmatched.

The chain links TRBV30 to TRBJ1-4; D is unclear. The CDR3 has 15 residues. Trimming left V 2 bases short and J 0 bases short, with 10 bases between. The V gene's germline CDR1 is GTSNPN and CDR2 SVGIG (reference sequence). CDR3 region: CAWSRGSATNEKLFF. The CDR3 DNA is TGTGCCTGGAGTCGAGGATCTGCAACTAATGAAAAACTGTTTTTT.